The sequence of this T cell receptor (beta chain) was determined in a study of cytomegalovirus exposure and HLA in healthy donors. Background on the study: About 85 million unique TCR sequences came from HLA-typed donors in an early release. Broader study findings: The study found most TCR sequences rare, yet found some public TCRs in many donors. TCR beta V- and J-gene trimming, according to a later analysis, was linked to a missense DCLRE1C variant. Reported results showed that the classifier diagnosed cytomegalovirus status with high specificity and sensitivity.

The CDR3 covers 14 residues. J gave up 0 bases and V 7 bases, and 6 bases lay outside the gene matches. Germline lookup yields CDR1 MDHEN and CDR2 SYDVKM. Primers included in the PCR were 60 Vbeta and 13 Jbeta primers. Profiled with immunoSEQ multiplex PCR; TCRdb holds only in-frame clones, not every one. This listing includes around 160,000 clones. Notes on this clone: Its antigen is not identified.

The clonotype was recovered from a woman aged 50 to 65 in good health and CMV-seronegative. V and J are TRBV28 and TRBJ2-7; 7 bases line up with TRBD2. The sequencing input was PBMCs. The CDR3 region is CASIEGGVSYEQYF. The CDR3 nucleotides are TGTGCCAGCATCGAGGGAGGGGTCTCCTACGAGCAGTACTTC.